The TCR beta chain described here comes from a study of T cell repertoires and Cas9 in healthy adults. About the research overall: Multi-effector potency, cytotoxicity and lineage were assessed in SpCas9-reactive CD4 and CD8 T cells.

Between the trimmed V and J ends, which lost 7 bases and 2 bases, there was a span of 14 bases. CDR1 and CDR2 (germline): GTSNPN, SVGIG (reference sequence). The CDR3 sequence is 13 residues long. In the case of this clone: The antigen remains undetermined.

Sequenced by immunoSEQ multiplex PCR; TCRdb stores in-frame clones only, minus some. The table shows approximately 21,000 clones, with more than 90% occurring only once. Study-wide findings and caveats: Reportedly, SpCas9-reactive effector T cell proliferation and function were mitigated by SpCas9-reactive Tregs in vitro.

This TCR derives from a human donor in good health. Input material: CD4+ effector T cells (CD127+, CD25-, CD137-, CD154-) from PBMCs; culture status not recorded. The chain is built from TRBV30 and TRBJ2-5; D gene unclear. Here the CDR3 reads CAFSRLVQETQYF. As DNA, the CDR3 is TGTGCCTTTAGTAGGCTGGTACAAGAGACCCAGTACTTC.